This is a list of T cell receptor beta chains from one sample in a study of blood T cells in healthy people across ages. One entry per CDR3 protein results from TCRdb running MiXCR on the 5' RACE reads. The sample lists 1.8 million or so distinct CDR3 sequences, approximately 39% occurring once. The sample was blood. The receptors here all came from a human donor in good health. CDR3s include the opening cysteine and the closing phenylalanine or tryptophan.

TRBV29-1,TRBJ1-2,CSVDRGKRANYGYTF
TRBV3-1,TRBJ2-1,CASSRRRLGGLDNEQFF
TRBV4-1,TRBJ1-2,CASSHGGGDGYTF
TRBV27,TRBJ2-4,CASSLGLPLAKSIQYF
TRBV27,TRBJ2-7,CASSVDRLTYEQYF
TRBV7-3,TRBJ2-6,CASSAGRIGANVLTF
TRBV4-1,TRBJ1-5,CASSQRAWNQPQHF
TRBV29-1,TRBJ2-1,CSVRRGLEYNEQFF
TRBV2,TRBJ1-5,CASSEGGGYPDSNQPQHF
TRBV6-1,TRBJ2-1,CASSRGTPFYNEQFF
TRBV20-1,TRBJ2-5,CSARSRQGETQYF
TRBV5-1,TRBJ1-1,CASSLQYRPGTEAFF
TRBV9,TRBJ2-7,CASSVGQGMSYEQYF
TRBV5-4,TRBJ2-1,CASSFDRVGYEQFF
TRBV5-1,TRBJ2-4,CASSSSGGKNIQYF
TRBV12-5,TRBJ1-2,CASGLVQVGWQARSSGYTF
TRBV15,TRBJ2-7,CATSGGGAHYEQYF
TRBV14,TRBJ1-6,CASSQDRASSSPPHF
TRBV7-2,TRBJ2-6,CASMSSIYSGANVLTF
TRBV9,TRBJ2-3,CASSVELSYEDTQYF
TRBV7-8,TRBJ2-7,CASSATGSQSYEQYF
TRBV5-5,TRBJ2-7,CASSFRTHTSYEQYF
TRBV29-1,TRBJ2-2,CSVPGLAAGELFF
TRBV9,TRBJ2-7,CASSVGHRSSYEQYF
TRBV7-3,TRBJ2-3,CASSRHPPDRESTDTQYF
TRBV11-2,TRBJ1-1,CASSLLGLTAMNTEAFF
TRBV24-1,TRBJ2-7,CATSDPGTVYEQYF
TRBV6-6,TRBJ2-3,CASSYTQLAGGTDTRYF
TRBV7-2,TRBJ2-7,CASSRTSTGSYEQYF
TRBV6-1,TRBJ2-5,CASTLGQGEETQYF
TRBV5-1,TRBJ1-2,CASSLTACYGYTF
TRBV3-1,TRBJ1-2,CASSPHTGVGTHYGYTF
TRBV6-5,TRBJ1-2,CASSPTSGQLYGYTF
TRBV6-2/TRBV6-3,.,CASRSVVGEQYF
TRBV4-3,TRBJ2-7,CASSQDRGTDSYF